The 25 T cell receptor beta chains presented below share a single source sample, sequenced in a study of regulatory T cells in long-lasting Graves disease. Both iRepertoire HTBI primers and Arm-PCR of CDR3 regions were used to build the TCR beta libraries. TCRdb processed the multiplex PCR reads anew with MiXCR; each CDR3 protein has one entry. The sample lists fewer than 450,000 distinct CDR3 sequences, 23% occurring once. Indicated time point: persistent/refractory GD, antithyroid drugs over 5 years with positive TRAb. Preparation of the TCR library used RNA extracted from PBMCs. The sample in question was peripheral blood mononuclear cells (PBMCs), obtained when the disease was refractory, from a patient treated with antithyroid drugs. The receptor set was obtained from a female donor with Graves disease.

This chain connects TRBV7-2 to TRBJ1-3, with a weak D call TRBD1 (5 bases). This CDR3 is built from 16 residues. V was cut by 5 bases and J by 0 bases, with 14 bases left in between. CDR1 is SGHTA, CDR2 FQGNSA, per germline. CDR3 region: CASSIRDAHSGNTIYF. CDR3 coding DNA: TGTGCCAGCAGCATCCGGGACGCACACTCTGGAAACACCATATATTTT.

The CDR3 DNA reads as TGTGCCAGCAGCTTGGGCGGGGAGGGCTACACCTTC. This gives the protein CASSLGGEGYTF. The chain carries TRBV5-6 and TRBJ1-2, with unresolved D. Germline loops: CDR1 SGHDT, CDR2 YYEEEE. The V end lost 0 bases, the J end lost 8 bases, and 8 bases lay between the germline ends. This CDR3 spans 12 amino acids. Full variable domain (remainder filled in from reference TRBV5-6 and TRBJ1-2): DAGVTQSPTHLIKTRGQQVTLRCSPKSGHDTVSWYQQALGQGPQFIFQYYEEEERQRGNFPDRFSGHQFPNYSSELNVNALLLGDSALYLCASSLGGEGYTFGSGTRLTVV.

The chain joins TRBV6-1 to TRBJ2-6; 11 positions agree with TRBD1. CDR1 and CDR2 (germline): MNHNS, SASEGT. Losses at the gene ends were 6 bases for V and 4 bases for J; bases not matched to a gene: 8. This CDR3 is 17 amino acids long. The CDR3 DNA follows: TGTGCCAGCAGCCAAGGACAGGGGGCAGGAGGGGCCAACGTCCTGACTTTC. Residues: CASSQGQGAGGANVLTF.

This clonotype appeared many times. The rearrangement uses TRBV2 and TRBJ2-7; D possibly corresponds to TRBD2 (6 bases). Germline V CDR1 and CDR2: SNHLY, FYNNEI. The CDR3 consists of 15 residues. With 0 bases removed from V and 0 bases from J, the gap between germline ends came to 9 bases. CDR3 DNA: TGTGCCAGCAGTGAAGCCGTAGCGGCCTCCTACGAGCAGTACTTC. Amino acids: CASSEAVAASYEQYF. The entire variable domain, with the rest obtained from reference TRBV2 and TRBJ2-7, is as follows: EPEVTQTPSHQVTQMGQEVILRCVPISNHLYFYWYRQILGQKVEFLVSFYNNEISEKSEIFDDQFSVERPDGSNFTLKIRSTKLEDSAMYFCASSEAVAASYEQYFGPGTRLTVT.

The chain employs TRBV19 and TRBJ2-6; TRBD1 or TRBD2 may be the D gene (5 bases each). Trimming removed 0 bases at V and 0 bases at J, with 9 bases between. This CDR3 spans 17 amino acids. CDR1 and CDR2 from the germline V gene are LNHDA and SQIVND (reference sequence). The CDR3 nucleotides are TGTGCCAGTAGTATAGATGGTGGGGGCTCTGGGGCCAACGTCCTGACTTTC. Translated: CASSIDGGGSGANVLTF.

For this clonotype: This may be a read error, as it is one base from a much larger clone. The CDR3, as DNA: TGTGCCAGCAGTTGGTCAGGTAACTCCTACGAGCGGTACTTC. This sequence encodes CASSWSGNSYERYF. The gene calls are TRBV12-3 or TRBV12-4 and TRBJ2-7; D is uncertain. This CDR3 has 14 amino acids.

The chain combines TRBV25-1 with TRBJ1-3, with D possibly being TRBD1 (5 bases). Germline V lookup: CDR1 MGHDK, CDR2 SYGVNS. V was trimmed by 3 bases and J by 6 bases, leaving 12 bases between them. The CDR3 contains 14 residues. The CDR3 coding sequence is TGTGCCAGCAGTGATGCAGGGCCTGAAAACACCATATATTTT. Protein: CASSDAGPENTIYF. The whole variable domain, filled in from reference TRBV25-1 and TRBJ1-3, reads EADIYQTPRYLVIGTGKKITLECSQTMGHDKMYWYQQDPGMELHLIHYSYGVNSTEKGDLSSESTVSRIRTEHFPLTLESARPSHTSQYLCASSDAGPENTIYFGEGSWLTVV.

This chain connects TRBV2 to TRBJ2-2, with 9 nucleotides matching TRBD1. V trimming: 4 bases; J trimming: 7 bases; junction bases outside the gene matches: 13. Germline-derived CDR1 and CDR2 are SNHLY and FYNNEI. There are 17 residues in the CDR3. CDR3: CASSVFYETGGGGELFF. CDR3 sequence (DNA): TGTGCCAGCAGTGTCTTCTACGAGACAGGGGGAGGCGGGGAGCTGTTTTTT.

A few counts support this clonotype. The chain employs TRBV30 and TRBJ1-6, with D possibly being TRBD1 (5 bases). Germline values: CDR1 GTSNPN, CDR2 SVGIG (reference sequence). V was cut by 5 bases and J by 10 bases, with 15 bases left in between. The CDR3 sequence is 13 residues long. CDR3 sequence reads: CAWQSDIGSPLHF. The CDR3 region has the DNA TGTGCCTGGCAATCGGACATTGGGTCACCCCTCCACTTT.

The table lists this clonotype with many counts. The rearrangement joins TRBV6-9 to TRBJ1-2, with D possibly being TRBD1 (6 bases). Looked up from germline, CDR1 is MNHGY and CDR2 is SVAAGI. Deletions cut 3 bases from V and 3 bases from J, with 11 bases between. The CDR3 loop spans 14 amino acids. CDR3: CASSYSQGYYGYTF. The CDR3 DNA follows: TGTGCCAGCAGTTACTCACAGGGTTACTATGGCTACACCTTC.

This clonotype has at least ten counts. The CDR3 region has the DNA TGTGCCTGCCAGACGGACTATGGCTACACCTTC. Translating gives CACQTDYGYTF. The chain joins TRBV30 to TRBJ1-2; D uncertain. The CDR3 totals 11 residues. CDR1 is GTSNPN, CDR2 SVGIG, per germline (reference sequence). V lost 6 bases and J lost 3, with 8 bases in between.

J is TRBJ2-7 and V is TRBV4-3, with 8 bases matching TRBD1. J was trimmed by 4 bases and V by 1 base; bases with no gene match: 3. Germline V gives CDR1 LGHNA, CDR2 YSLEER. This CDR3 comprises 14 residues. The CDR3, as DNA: TGCGCCAGCAGCCAAGGACAGGGGTCGTACGAGCAGTACTTC. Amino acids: CASSQGQGSYEQYF.

DNA of the CDR3: TGCAGTGCTAGTTCACAGGGGTGGGGCACTGAAGCTTTCTTT. It translates to CSASSQGWGTEAFF. This chain uses TRBV20-1 with TRBJ1-1, with 7 bases fitting TRBD1. The V gene end was trimmed by 3 bases and the J gene end by 4 bases; junction bases not matched to a gene: 8. CDR1 DFQATT and CDR2 SNEGSKA come from the germline V gene (reference sequence). The CDR3 is made up of 14 amino acids.

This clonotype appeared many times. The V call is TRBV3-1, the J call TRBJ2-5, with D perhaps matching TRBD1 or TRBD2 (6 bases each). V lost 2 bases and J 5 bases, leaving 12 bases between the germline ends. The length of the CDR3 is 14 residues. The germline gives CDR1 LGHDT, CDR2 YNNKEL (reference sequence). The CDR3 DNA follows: TGTGCCAGCAGCCAAACAGGGAGGAGGGAGACCCAGTACTTC. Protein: CASSQTGRRETQYF.

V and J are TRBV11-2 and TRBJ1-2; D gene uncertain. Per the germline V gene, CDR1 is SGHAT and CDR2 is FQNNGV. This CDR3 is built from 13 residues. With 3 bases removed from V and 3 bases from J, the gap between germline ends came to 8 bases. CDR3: CASSLETYYGYTF. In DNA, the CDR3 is TGTGCCAGCAGCTTGGAGACCTACTATGGCTACACCTTC.

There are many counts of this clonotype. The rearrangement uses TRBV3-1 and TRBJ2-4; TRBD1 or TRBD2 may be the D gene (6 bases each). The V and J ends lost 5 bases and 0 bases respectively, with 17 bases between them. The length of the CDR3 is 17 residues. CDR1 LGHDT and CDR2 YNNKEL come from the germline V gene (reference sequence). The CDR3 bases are TGTGCCAGCAGCGACCGGGGGACAATTATAGCCAAAAACATTCAGTACTTC. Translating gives CASSDRGTIIAKNIQYF.

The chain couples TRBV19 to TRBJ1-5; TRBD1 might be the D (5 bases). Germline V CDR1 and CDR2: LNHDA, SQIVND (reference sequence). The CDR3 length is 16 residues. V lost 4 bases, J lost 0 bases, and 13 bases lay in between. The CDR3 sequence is CASSSGREYSNQPQHF. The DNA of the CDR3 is TGTGCCAGTAGTAGTGGCAGGGAGTATAGCAATCAGCCCCAGCATTTT.

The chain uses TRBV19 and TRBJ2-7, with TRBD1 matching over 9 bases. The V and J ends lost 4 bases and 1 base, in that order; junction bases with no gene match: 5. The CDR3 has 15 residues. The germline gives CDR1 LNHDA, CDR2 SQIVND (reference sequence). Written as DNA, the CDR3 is TGTGCCAGTAGTACTGGGGGACAGGGATCCTACGAGCAGTACTTC. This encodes CASSTGGQGSYEQYF.

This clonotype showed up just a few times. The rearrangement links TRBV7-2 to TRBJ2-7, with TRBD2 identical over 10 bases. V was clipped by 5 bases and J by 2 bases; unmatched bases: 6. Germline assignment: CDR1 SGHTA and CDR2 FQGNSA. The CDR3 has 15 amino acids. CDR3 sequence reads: CASSTAGTSAYEQYF. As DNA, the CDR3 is TGTGCCAGCAGCACAGCCGGGACTAGCGCCTACGAGCAGTACTTC.

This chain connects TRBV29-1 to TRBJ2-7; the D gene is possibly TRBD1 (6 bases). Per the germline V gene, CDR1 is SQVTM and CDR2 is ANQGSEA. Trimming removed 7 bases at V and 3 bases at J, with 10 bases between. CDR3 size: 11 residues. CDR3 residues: CSGYRDYEQYF. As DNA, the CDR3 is TGCAGCGGATACAGGGACTACGAGCAGTACTTC.

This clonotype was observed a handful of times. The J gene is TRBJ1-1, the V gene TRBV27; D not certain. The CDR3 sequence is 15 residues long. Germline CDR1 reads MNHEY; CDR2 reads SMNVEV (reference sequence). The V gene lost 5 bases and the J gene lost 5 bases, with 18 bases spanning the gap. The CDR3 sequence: CASSPGAERRTEAFF. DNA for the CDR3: TGTGCCAGCAGTCCGGGAGCAGAAAGGCGTACTGAAGCTTTCTTT.

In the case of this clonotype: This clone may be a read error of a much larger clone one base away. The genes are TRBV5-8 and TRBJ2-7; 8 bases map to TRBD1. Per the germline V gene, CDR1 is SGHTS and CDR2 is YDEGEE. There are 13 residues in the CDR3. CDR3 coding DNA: TGTGCCCGCAGTCTGACAGGGGTCGACGAGCAGTACTTC. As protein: CARSLTGVDEQYF.

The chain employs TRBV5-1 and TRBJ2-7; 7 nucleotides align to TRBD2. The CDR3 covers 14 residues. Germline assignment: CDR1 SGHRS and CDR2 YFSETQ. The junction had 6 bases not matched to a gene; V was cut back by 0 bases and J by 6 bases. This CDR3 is CASSLGDYLLEQYF. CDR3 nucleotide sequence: TGCGCCAGCAGCTTGGGGGACTACTTACTCGAGCAGTACTTC.

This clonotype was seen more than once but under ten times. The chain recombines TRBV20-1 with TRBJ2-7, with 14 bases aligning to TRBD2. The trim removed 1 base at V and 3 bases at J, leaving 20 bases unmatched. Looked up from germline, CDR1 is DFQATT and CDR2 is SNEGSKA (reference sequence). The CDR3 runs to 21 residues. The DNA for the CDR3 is TGCAGTGCTAGAGCTCCAGGGACGTCCGGGACTAGCGGGGGAGGATACTACGAGCAGTACTTC. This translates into CSARAPGTSGTSGGGYYEQYF.

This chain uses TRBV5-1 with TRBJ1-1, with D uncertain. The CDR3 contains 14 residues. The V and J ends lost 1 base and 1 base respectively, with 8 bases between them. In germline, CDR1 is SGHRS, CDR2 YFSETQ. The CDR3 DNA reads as TGCGCCAGCAGCTTGTGGGGAACGAACACTGAAGCTTTCTTT. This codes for CASSLWGTNTEAFF.